What follows are 13 T cell receptor beta chains derived from one specimen sequenced in a study of cytomegalovirus exposure and HLA in healthy donors. Both 60 Vbeta primers and 13 Jbeta primers went into the PCR. The table came from immunoSEQ multiplex PCR; TCRdb's copy has only in-frame clones and leaves some out. In the table there are roughly 84,000 clones, 63% of which are singletons. Sequencing input: PBMCs. Receptor source: a woman in her forties in good health and CMV-seropositive.

V gene TRBV18 combines with J gene TRBJ2-5, with TRBD1 matching 7 bases. This CDR3 contains 13 residues. The V gene end was trimmed by 4 bases and the J gene end by 2 bases; junction bases not matched to a gene: 1. CDR1 and CDR2 (germline): KGHSH, LQKENI. CDR3 sequence: CASSRDRQETQYF. The DNA of the CDR3 is TGTGCCAGCTCACGGGACAGACAAGAGACCCAGTACTTC. Variable domain in full (rest from reference TRBV18 and TRBJ2-5): NAGVMQNPRHLVRRRGQEARLRCSPMKGHSHVYWYRQLPEEGLKFMVYLQKENIIDESGMPKERFSAEFPKEGPSILRIQQVVRGDSAAYFCASSRDRQETQYFGPGTRLLVL.

The chain recombines TRBV2 with TRBJ2-7; maybe TRBD1 (5 bases). CDR3 length: 11 residues. Trimming left V 5 bases short and J 6 bases short, with 8 bases between. Per germline, CDR1 SNHLY and CDR2 FYNNEI. CDR3: CASSYTGEQYF. The CDR3 DNA reads as TGTGCCAGCAGTTATACAGGCGAGCAGTACTTC.

The chain combines TRBV15 with TRBJ2-1; 11 positions agree with TRBD2. With 3 bases clipped from V and 5 bases from J, the junction kept 6 bases outside the gene matches. Germline assignment: CDR1 LNHNV and CDR2 YYDKDF (reference sequence). CDR3 length: 16 amino acids. The CDR3 region is CATSRELAGGNNEQFF. The CDR3 DNA reads TGTGCCACCAGCAGGGAATTAGCGGGAGGGAACAATGAGCAGTTCTTC.

The chain joins TRBV4-3 to TRBJ2-7, with 7 bases lining up with TRBD1. The CDR3 is 14 residues long. Germline CDR1 LGHNA, CDR2 YSLEER. V lost 5 bases, J lost 2 bases, and 6 bases stayed unmatched. CDR3 DNA sequence: TGCGCCAGCAGCTCCCAGACAGGGCCCTACGAGCAGTACTTC. It yields the protein CASSSQTGPYEQYF.

The chain combines TRBV2 with TRBJ2-7; 11 nucleotides align to TRBD2. V was clipped by 11 bases and J by 2 bases; unmatched bases: 11. Germline V gives CDR1 SNHLY, CDR2 FYNNEI. The CDR3 consists of 15 residues. CDR3: CAFNRGTSGTYEQYF. CDR3 DNA: TGTGCCTTTAATCGAGGGACTAGCGGAACCTACGAGCAGTACTTC.

V gene TRBV15 combines with J gene TRBJ1-2; 10 bases are a match to TRBD1. Germline CDR1 LNHNV, CDR2 YYDKDF (reference sequence). The CDR3 runs 17 residues. V lost 0 bases to trimming and J lost 2 bases; unmatched junction nucleotides: 6. The chain's CDR3 is CATSRDLGGQGNYGYTF. DNA for the CDR3: TGTGCCACCAGCAGAGATTTAGGGGGACAGGGGAACTATGGCTACACCTTC.

This clone turned up a few times. The rearrangement links TRBV4-3 to TRBJ2-7; 8 bases match TRBD1. There are 14 residues in the CDR3. Germline CDR1 is LGHNA and CDR2 is YSLEER. J was trimmed by 3 bases and V by 1 base; bases with no gene match: 2. The DNA for the CDR3 is TGCGCCAGCAGCCAAGGGACAGGGATCTACGAGCAGTACTTC. Translating it yields CASSQGTGIYEQYF.

CDR3 sequence (DNA): TGTGCCACCCCGGGACAGACAAGCAATCAGCCCCAGCATTTT. Translated: CATPGQTSNQPQHF. The chain carries TRBV6-1 and TRBJ1-5; the match to TRBD1 covers 7 bases. Germline values: CDR1 MNHNS, CDR2 SASEGT. This CDR3 spans 14 amino acids. J gave up 1 base and V 10 bases, and 7 bases lay outside the gene matches.

The CDR3 sequence: CASSQGHRDGYEQYF. The CDR3, as DNA: TGTGCCAGCAGCCAAGGGCACAGGGACGGTTACGAGCAGTACTTC. J is TRBJ2-7 and V is TRBV4-2, with a tentative D call TRBD1 (6 bases). The CDR3 is 15 amino acids. V was pared by 1 base and J by 4 bases, with 14 bases between. Germline CDR1 LGHNA, CDR2 YNFKEQ.

This chain joins TRBV5-1 and TRBJ1-1, with TRBD1 identical over 9 bases. The ends lost 0 bases at V and 0 bases at J; junction bases unmatched: 0. CDR3 size: 15 residues. Germline CDR1 reads SGHRS; CDR2 reads YFSETQ. The CDR3 DNA sequence: TGCGCCAGCAGCTTGGGGACAGGGGTGAACACTGAAGCTTTCTTT. Its translation: CASSLGTGVNTEAFF.

This clone is judged medium-sized. The chain recombines TRBV5-4 with TRBJ2-1, with 10 bases aligning to TRBD2. The CDR3 consists of 16 residues. Unmatched junction bases numbered 6, after V lost 3 bases and J lost 3 bases. Germline CDR1 SGHNT, CDR2 YYREEE (reference sequence). The CDR3 nucleotides are TGTGCCAGCAGCTCTGGGCTAGCGGGAGACTACAATGAGCAGTTCTTC. Translation gives CASSSGLAGDYNEQFF.

The J gene is TRBJ1-2, the V gene TRBV30, with TRBD1 matching 7 bases. This CDR3 spans 15 amino acids. Trimming at V came to 3 bases and at J to 4 bases, leaving 11 bases not matched to a gene. Germline values: CDR1 GTSNPN, CDR2 SVGIG (reference sequence). CDR3 bases: TGTGCCTGGAGAGCAACCCCCGGGACAGCCTATGGCTACACCTTC. Amino acid sequence: CAWRATPGTAYGYTF. The variable domain in full, completed from reference TRBV30 and TRBJ1-2, reads SQTIHQWPATLVQPVGSPLSLECTVEGTSNPNLYWYRQAAGRGLQLLFYSVGIGQISSEVPQNLSASRPQDRQFILSSKKLLLSDSGFYLCAWRATPGTAYGYTFGSGTRLTVV.

The rearrangement links TRBV6-5 to TRBJ1-4, with TRBD1 as a possible D gene (5 bases). CDR1 is MNHEY and CDR2 is SVGAGI in the germline V gene. Trimming pared 8 bases from V and 5 bases from J, leaving 12 bases between. The CDR3 is 13 amino acids. The CDR3 is CASGLEGNEKLFF. The CDR3 DNA follows: TGTGCCAGCGGTCTGGAGGGGAATGAAAAACTGTTTTTT.